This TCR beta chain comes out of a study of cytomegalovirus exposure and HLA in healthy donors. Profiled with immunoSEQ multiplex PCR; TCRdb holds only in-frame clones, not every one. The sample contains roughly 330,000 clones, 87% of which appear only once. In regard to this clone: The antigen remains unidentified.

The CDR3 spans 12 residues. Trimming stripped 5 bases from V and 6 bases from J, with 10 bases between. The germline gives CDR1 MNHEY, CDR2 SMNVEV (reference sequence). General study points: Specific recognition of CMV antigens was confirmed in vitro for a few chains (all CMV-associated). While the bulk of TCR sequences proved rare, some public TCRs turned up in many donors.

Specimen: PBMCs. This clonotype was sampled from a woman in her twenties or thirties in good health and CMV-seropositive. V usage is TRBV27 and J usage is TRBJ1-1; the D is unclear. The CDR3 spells CASSPGPSEAFF. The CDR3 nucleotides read TGTGCCAGCAGTCCGGGCCCCTCTGAAGCTTTCTTT.